What follows describes a single T cell receptor (beta chain). Its target is not known. The sample comes from a study of siplizumab effects on memory and regulatory T cells. The germline CDR1 and CDR2 sequences are SEHNR and FQNEAQ (reference sequence). The CDR3 covers 15 residues. J lost 5 bases, V lost 3 bases, and 5 bases had no gene match. Assays examined 80,000 to 100,000 TCR templates per sample. This table comes from immunoSEQ multiplex PCR, and its TCRdb copy is limited to in-frame clones, with some not included. This sample has fewer than 85,000 clones; 95% occur once, and the top ten carry approximately 17%. Study-wide points: A significant reduction in alloreactive sequences traceable to unstimulated CD4+ memory cells was produced by siplizumab. Mean Treg-derived proportions of mappable alloreactive CD4+ clones were 55% to 75% for siplizumab and roughly 27% for controls. Naive T cells were seen as more diverse than memory cells and as major alloresponse contributors.

This clonotype originated in a human donor in good health. The source material was CD8+ T cells sorted from blood. The chain recombines TRBV7-9 with TRBJ2-3; TRBD2 aligns across 10 bases. CDR3 DNA sequence: TGTGCCAGCAGCTTTATAGCGGGAGGAGAAGATACGCAGTATTTT. It codes for CASSFIAGGEDTQYF.